This record looks at one T cell receptor (beta chain) sequence and its context. Sequencing used immunoSEQ multiplex PCR; TCRdb keeps in-frame clones, though not all of them. The sample shows around 72,000 clones, over 75% of them seen only once. The CDR3 runs 12 residues. Per the germline V gene, CDR1 is SQVTM and CDR2 is ANQGSEA. The V end was cut by 3 bases, the J end by 8 bases, with 10 bases between. This entry comes from a study of blood T cell repertoires in COVID-19. Background on the study: Sites across the United States, Italy and Spain contributed samples from acute and convalescent COVID-19.

The V and J genes are TRBV29-1 and TRBJ2-2, with D perhaps matching TRBD2 (5 bases). The TCR originated in an older man with active or convalescent COVID-19. Sequences were obtained from peripheral blood. This chain's CDR3 is CSVEGVLGELFF. In DNA, the CDR3 is TGCAGCGTTGAGGGAGTTTTAGGGGAGCTGTTTTTT.